This TCR beta chain was profiled in a study of blood T cell repertoires in COVID-19. In the study overall: Acute and convalescent COVID-19 samples came from the United States, Italy and Spain. T cells, B-cell-depleted T cells, or PBMCs supplied cDNA or gDNA.

Authors' processing steps: Estimated nucleated cell counts came from reference gene primer amplification. The data were produced by immunoSEQ multiplex PCR, yet TCRdb's version contains in-frame clones alone and is incomplete. The D gene and trimming were derived from the DNA, and the V and J assignments and clone size from that table. Of roughly 100,000 clones in the sample, about 86% were seen once. The CDR3 is 15 amino acids. Germline CDR1 and CDR2: KGHSH and LQKENI. V lost 4 bases to trimming and J lost 4 bases; unmatched junction nucleotides: 7. The receptor comes from an elderly man with acute or convalescent COVID-19. Sequencing was performed on peripheral blood. The chain recombines TRBV18 with TRBJ2-5; 9 bases are a match to TRBD1. The chain's CDR3 is CASSLDRGGRETQYF. The DNA of the CDR3 is TGTGCCAGCTCACTGGACAGGGGAGGTAGAGAGACCCAGTACTTC.